A selection of T cell receptor beta chains follows, all from one sample in a study of T cell responses to AZD1222 COVID-19 vaccine. Produced via immunoSEQ multiplex PCR; TCRdb's table is partial and in-frame only. The sample yields around 140,000 clones, around nine tenths seen once. The sample in question was peripheral blood, obtained on day 0 of AZD1222 vaccination. All receptors derive from an adult in good health. Each CDR3 is given with its conserved first and last residue. The D gene is left open where the match is weak. Not every row has a clone size; where given, it reads once, few, many or a size class.

clone_size	v_call	d_call	j_call	cdr3_aa	cdr3_nt
-	TRBV28	TRBD1	TRBJ1-3	CASSPWTGSSGNTIYF	TGTGCCAGCAGTCCTTGGACAGGAAGCTCTGGAAACACCATATATTTT
-	TRBV6-5	TRBD1	TRBJ1-2	CASMGGQGGNGYTF	TGTGCCAGCATGGGGGGACAGGGGGGAAATGGCTACACCTTC
-	TRBV11-3	-	TRBJ2-5	CASSLGASQETQYF	TGTGCCAGCAGCTTAGGAGCCTCGCAGGAGACCCAGTACTTC
-	TRBV4-1	TRBD1	TRBJ1-5	CASSPGQGGNQPQHF	TGCGCCAGCAGCCCGGGACAGGGCGGCAATCAGCCCCAGCATTTT
-	TRBV18	-	TRBJ2-2	CASSPQGTGELFF	TGTGCCAGCTCACCACAAGGTACCGGGGAGCTGTTTTTT
few	TRBV28	-	TRBJ1-4	CASSPQGIIEKLFF	TGTGCCAGCAGTCCACAGGGTATCATTGAAAAACTGTTTTTT
once	TRBV28	TRBD1	TRBJ1-4	CASSLQGAGEKLFF	TGTGCCAGCAGCCTACAGGGGGCAGGTGAAAAACTGTTTTTT
-	TRBV2	-	TRBJ2-3	CASSEWGGTDTQYF	TGTGCCAGCAGTGAATGGGGGGGCACAGATACGCAGTATTTT
-	TRBV4-1	-	TRBJ1-1	CASSQDIKLNTEAFF	TGCGCCAGCAGCCAAGATATCAAACTAAACACTGAAGCTTTCTTT
few	TRBV4-2	TRBD1	TRBJ1-6	CASNYGQDRASPLHF	TGTGCCAGCAACTATGGACAGGATCGGGCTTCACCCCTCCACTTT
-	TRBV11-2	TRBD2	TRBJ2-1	CASSFSFWDYDNEQFF	TGTGCCAGCAGCTTCTCCTTCTGGGACTACGACAATGAGCAGTTCTTC
-	TRBV5-1	-	TRBJ1-3	CASSLGTAASGNTIYF	TGCGCCAGCAGCTTGGGGACAGCAGCCTCTGGAAACACCATATATTTT
-	TRBV7-8	TRBD1	TRBJ1-3	CASSLVSGGAGSGNTIYF	TGTGCCAGCAGCTTAGTTTCAGGGGGCGCAGGATCTGGAAACACCATATATTTT
-	TRBV7-2	-	TRBJ1-3	CASSLAGAGSGNTIYF	TGTGCCAGCAGCTTAGCTGGGGCGGGCTCTGGAAACACCATATATTTT
-	TRBV24-1	TRBD2	TRBJ2-3	CATRDGAGVTDTQYF	TGTGCCACCAGGGACGGCGCGGGAGTAACAGATACGCAGTATTTT
-	TRBV5-4	TRBD2	TRBJ2-3	CASSVGTSSTDTQYF	TGTGCCAGCAGCGTAGGGACTAGCAGCACAGATACGCAGTATTTT
-	TRBV24-1	-	TRBJ2-7	CATSDYGYEQYF	TGTGCCACCAGTGATTACGGGTACGAGCAGTACTTC
-	TRBV5-6	-	TRBJ2-7	CASSPTGNPYEQYF	TGTGCCAGCAGCCCAACAGGTAACCCCTACGAGCAGTACTTC
-	TRBV7-8	TRBD2	TRBJ2-7	CASRLLAGVEEQYF	TGTGCCAGCAGACTACTAGCGGGAGTCGAGGAGCAGTACTTC
few	TRBV19	TRBD1	TRBJ1-1	CASRGVSMNTEAFF	TGTGCCTCCAGGGGGGTAAGCATGAACACTGAAGCTTTCTTT
once	TRBV27	TRBD2	TRBJ2-5	CASSFGTRRETQYF	TGTGCCAGCAGTTTCGGGACTAGGAGAGAGACCCAGTACTTC
few	TRBV6-2/TRBV6-3	TRBD2	TRBJ2-7	CASSPPTSGAYEQYF	TGTGCCAGCAGTCCACCGACTAGCGGGGCCTACGAGCAGTACTTC
-	TRBV4-3	TRBD1	TRBJ2-7	CASSQGRQGKYEQYF	TGCGCCAGCAGCCAAGGACGACAGGGGAAATACGAGCAGTACTTC
-	TRBV7-2	-	TRBJ2-2	CASSLDFGGTPANTGELFF	TGTGCCAGCAGCTTAGATTTCGGCGGCACCCCGGCGAACACCGGGGAGCTGTTTTTT
once	TRBV13	-	TRBJ1-3	CASSARAPGNTIYF	TGTGCCAGCAGCGCTCGGGCCCCTGGAAACACCATATATTTT
-	TRBV19	-	TRBJ1-4	CASSVQAHSGGLFF	TGTGCCAGTAGTGTCCAGGCCCACTCGGGGGGACTGTTTTTT
-	TRBV3-1/TRBV3-2	-	TRBJ1-6	CASSLGQVNSPLHF	TGTGCCAGCAGCCTGGGACAAGTTAATTCACCCCTCCACTTT
-	TRBV9	-	TRBJ1-1	CASSVGWSVKTEAFF	TGTGCCAGCAGCGTAGGCTGGTCGGTGAAAACTGAAGCTTTCTTT
-	TRBV7-8	-	TRBJ1-5	CASSLVAAYSNQPQHF	TGTGCCAGCAGCTTAGTTGCAGCCTATAGCAATCAGCCCCAGCATTTT
-	TRBV5-1	TRBD1	TRBJ1-4	CASSSDRGREKLFF	TGCGCCAGCAGTTCGGACAGGGGAAGGGAAAAACTGTTTTTT
-	TRBV7-9	TRBD2	TRBJ2-2	CASRPGLAGVNTGELFF	TGTGCCAGCAGACCGGGACTAGCGGGGGTGAACACCGGGGAGCTGTTTTTT
once	TRBV7-2	-	TRBJ1-2	CASSTGARDGYTF	TGTGCCAGCAGCACCGGGGCAAGGGATGGCTACACCTTC
-	TRBV6-5	-	TRBJ2-7	CASSYTSSYEQYF	TGTGCCAGCAGTTACACTAGCTCCTACGAGCAGTACTTC
-	TRBV23-1	-	TRBJ2-5	CASSRHGPKGYQYF	TGCGCCAGCAGCCGTCACGGCCCCAAGGGGTACCAGTACTTC
-	TRBV6-2/TRBV6-3	TRBD2	TRBJ2-3	CASSSPGGGGTDTQYF	TGTGCCAGCAGTTCTCCGGGCGGGGGGGGCACAGATACGCAGTATTTT
-	TRBV19	TRBD1	TRBJ2-7	CASSGTGTPVSSYEQYF	TGTGCCAGTAGTGGGACAGGCACCCCCGTTAGCTCCTACGAGCAGTACTTC
-	TRBV7-9	-	TRBJ1-4	CASSYRAVLATNEKLFF	TGTGCCAGCAGCTATCGTGCAGTATTGGCAACTAATGAAAAACTGTTTTTT
-	TRBV7-9	-	TRBJ2-7	CASSPRTHSYEQYF	TGTGCCAGCAGCCCCCGGACCCACTCCTACGAGCAGTACTTC
-	TRBV30	-	TRBJ1-6	CAWSSGRNSPLHF	TGTGCCTGGAGTTCGGGGCGAAATTCACCCCTCCACTTT
-	TRBV6-5	-	TRBJ1-1	CASSYSRTDTEAFF	TGTGCCAGCAGTTACTCGAGGACAGACACTGAAGCTTTCTTT
-	TRBV5-1	-	TRBJ2-1	CASGPGGGRSSYNEQFF	TGCGCCAGCGGCCCAGGTGGAGGTCGCAGCTCCTACAATGAGCAGTTCTTC
-	TRBV5-4	TRBD1	TRBJ1-5	CASSLRDSNQPQHF	TGTGCCAGCAGCCTCCGGGACAGTAATCAGCCCCAGCATTTT
-	TRBV5-1	-	TRBJ2-1	CASSLSDGSYNEQFF	TGCGCCAGCAGCTTGTCGGATGGCTCCTACAATGAGCAGTTCTTC
once	TRBV24-1	TRBD1	TRBJ2-1	CATSVETGGASGRDEQFF	TGTGCCACCAGTGTGGAGACAGGGGGCGCGAGTGGGCGGGATGAGCAGTTCTTC
-	TRBV18	-	TRBJ1-2	CASSPVSRGTNYGYTF	TGTGCCAGCTCACCGGTATCGAGGGGGACTAACTATGGCTACACCTTC
-	TRBV9	-	TRBJ2-6	CASSAQGTPGRAGANVLTF	TGTGCCAGCAGCGCCCAAGGGACCCCCGGTCGGGCTGGGGCCAACGTCCTGACTTTC
-	TRBV6-2/TRBV6-3	-	TRBJ1-1	CASSRLGLNTEAFF	TGTGCCAGCAGTCGCCTTGGTCTGAACACTGAAGCTTTCTTT
-	TRBV6-5	-	TRBJ2-1	CASSYSARPVYNEQFF	TGTGCCAGCAGTTACTCTGCGCGGCCGGTATACAATGAGCAGTTCTTC
-	TRBV4-1	-	TRBJ1-5	CASSQGRRFSNQPQHF	TGCGCCAGCAGCCAAGGGCGTCGGTTTAGCAATCAGCCCCAGCATTTT
-	TRBV5-6	-	TRBJ1-2	CASSLDGGANYGYTF	TGTGCCAGCAGCTTGGATGGGGGGGCTAACTATGGCTACACCTTC
-	TRBV6-2/TRBV6-3	TRBD1	TRBJ2-7	CASSYETGGYEQYF	TGTGCCAGCAGTTACGAGACAGGGGGGTACGAGCAGTACTTC
few	TRBV21-1	-	TRBJ1-1	CASSSRTGGASLNTEAFF	TGTGCCAGCAGCAGCCGGACAGGGGGCGCGTCCCTGAACACTGAAGCTTTCTTT
few	TRBV2	TRBD2	TRBJ2-5	CASSGVAGGLWETQYF	TGTGCCAGCAGTGGGGTAGCGGGGGGTTTGTGGGAGACCCAGTACTTC
-	TRBV4-3	-	TRBJ1-2	CASSQSIVLPSNYGYTF	TGCGCCAGCAGCCAATCAATAGTGCTACCATCTAACTATGGCTACACCTTC
-	TRBV5-5	-	TRBJ1-2	CASSFSGANYGYTF	TGTGCCAGCAGCTTCTCAGGGGCTAACTATGGCTACACCTTC